These 30 T cell receptor beta chains share one sample of origin, sequenced in a study of read filtering for tumor transcriptome and immune sequencing (dated by TCRdb to 2019 to 2021). This sample was sequenced with an Illumina HiSeq 4000. TCR libraries were constructed from 300 to 400 ng RNA using the Immunoverse kit, and molecular barcoded adaptors covering alpha/delta and beta/gamma chains were employed. TCRdb passed the public sequencing reads through fastp at Q25 and MiXCR, retaining productive beta sequences. For every CDR3 protein sequence, its rows merge into one entry that carries the most common genes and DNA. A total of approximately 40,000 distinct CDR3 sequences appear in this sample, roughly 15% of them only once. The ten largest clones take up around a quarter of the sample. Sequenced sample: a population of CD138-negative cells sorted from bone marrow. In the paper's terms, the cell subset or site label means: bone marrow mononuclear cells depleted of CD138+ plasma/myeloma cells by negative magnetic selection. Receptors were obtained from a donor at least 40 years old with multiple myeloma.

This clonotype was seen many times. The chain combines TRBV7-9 with TRBJ2-7, with 10 bases fitting TRBD1. V gave up 5 bases and J gave up 5 bases; unmatched junction bases: 6. CDR3 length: 14 amino acids. CDR1 and CDR2 (germline): SEHNR, FQNEAQ (reference sequence). The CDR3 nucleotides read TGTGCCAGCAGCGCGGGACAGGGGACCCACGAGCAGTACTTC. Translation: CASSAGQGTHEQYF.

For this clonotype: A far larger clone is just one base off, so this is likely a read error. This chain connects TRBV12-3 or TRBV12-4 to TRBJ2-1, with 8 bases identical to TRBD2. The CDR3 spans 13 residues. V lost 4 bases and J lost 9; bases outside the gene matches: 5. The CDR3 reads CASSWTSGSEQFF. In nucleotides, the CDR3 is TGTGCCAGCAGTTGGACCAGCGGGAGTGAGCAGTTCTTC.

This clonotype was counted only a few times. This could be a read error, since a much larger clone is one nucleotide away. J is TRBJ2-7 and V is TRBV5-4; 9 bases are a match to TRBD1. Looked up from germline, CDR1 is SGHNT and CDR2 is YYREEE (reference sequence). The CDR3 spans 14 residues. CDR3 region: CAFSRQGGSYERYF. The DNA for the CDR3 is TGTGCCTTCAGTCGACAGGGGGGGTCCTACGAGCGGTACTTC.

This clonotype appeared many times. The chain's CDR3 is CAISRDSYEQYF. The CDR3, as DNA: TGTGCCATCAGCAGGGACTCCTACGAGCAGTACTTC. The V call is TRBV10-3, the J call TRBJ2-7; D is perhaps TRBD1 (5 bases). The CDR3 is made up of 12 amino acids. CDR1 is ENHRY and CDR2 is SYGVKD in the germline V gene. V lost 6 bases and J 0 bases, leaving 6 bases between the germline ends.

At least ten counts were recorded for this clonotype. The chain is built from TRBV6-5 and TRBJ1-1, with D possibly matching TRBD1 (6 bases). Germline CDR1 and CDR2: MNHEY and SVGAGI. The CDR3 is made up of 13 amino acids. V was shortened by 7 bases and J by 4 bases, with 13 bases between the two germline ends. The CDR3 protein is CASTGGAITEAFF. DNA for the CDR3: TGTGCCAGCACTGGGGGGGCGATCACTGAAGCTTTCTTT.

This clonotype was seen a handful of times. The chain couples TRBV5-1 to TRBJ2-7; D is uncertain. The CDR3 totals 13 residues. Germline-derived CDR1 and CDR2 are SGHRS and YFSETQ. Trimming took off 4 bases at V and 1 base at J, with 9 bases between the two ends. Here the CDR3 reads CASSADNSYEQYF. Written as DNA, the CDR3 is TGCGCCAGCAGCGCCGACAATTCCTACGAGCAGTACTTC.

This clonotype was counted at least ten times. The rearrangement joins TRBV7-2 to TRBJ2-1, with unresolved D. The V and J ends lost 5 bases and 0 bases respectively, with 11 bases between them. The CDR3 totals 15 residues. CDR1 is SGHTA, CDR2 FQGNSA, per germline. This CDR3 reads CASSSFPRSYNEQFF. CDR3 nucleotide sequence: TGTGCCAGCAGCAGTTTCCCCCGCTCCTACAATGAGCAGTTCTTC.

This clonotype appeared many times. At one of its ends the junction is not consistent with the germline gene, which may arise from a read error. The gene calls are TRBV5-6 and TRBJ2-7; no clear D. The length of the CDR3 is 14 residues. From germline, CDR1 is SGHDT and CDR2 YYEEEE. The DNA of the CDR3 is TGTGCCAGCAGCTTGGAGGGTGGGCTGGGCCCCTTACACTTC. Translated, it gives CASSLEGGLGPLHF.

The sample holds a few counts of this clonotype. This sequence joins TRBV11-1 and TRBJ2-1; D is undetermined. The CDR3 length is 12 residues. Germline CDR1 is SGHAT and CDR2 is FQDESV (reference sequence). Trimming shortened V by 3 bases and J by 6 bases, and 6 bases separated the two germline ends. The CDR3 sequence: CASSFEPNEQFF. The CDR3 DNA sequence: TGTGCCAGCAGCTTCGAACCCAATGAGCAGTTCTTC.

This clonotype was counted a few times. The likely explanation is a read error, given a far larger clone one base away. The chain uses TRBV6-5 and TRBJ2-7, with D possibly TRBD2 on 5 matching bases. This CDR3 spans 14 amino acids. Trimming stripped 4 bases from V and 2 bases from J, with 12 bases between. Germline CDR1 is MNHEY and CDR2 is SVGAGI. CDR3 sequence reads: CASSSRGRAYEQYF. The CDR3 DNA follows: TGTGCCAGCAGTTCCCGGGGTCGGGCCTACGAGCAGTACTTC.

This clonotype was picked up many times. The genes are TRBV10-3 and TRBJ2-7; no clear D. The CDR3 is 17 amino acids. V was shortened by 6 bases and J by 0 bases, with 21 bases between the two germline ends. CDR1 and CDR2 (germline): ENHRY, SYGVKD. The CDR3, as DNA: TGTGCCATCAGCTACGGACCTATCTTCGGTAACTCCTACGAGCAGTACTTC. Translating gives CAISYGPIFGNSYEQYF.

The table lists this clonotype with a few counts. An end of the junction differs from the germline gene, which may be a read error. The V call is TRBV19, the J call TRBJ2-2; a possible D gene is TRBD1 (6 bases). The germline V gene encodes CDR1 LNHDA and CDR2 SQIVND (reference sequence). This CDR3 is 14 amino acids long. CDR3 protein: CASRDSPNTGELFF. CDR3 DNA sequence: TGTGCCAGTAGGGACAGTCCGAACACCGGGGAGTTGTTTTTT. Supplemented by reference TRBV19 and TRBJ2-2, the full variable domain reads DGGITQSPKYLFRKEGQNVTLSCEQNLNHDAMYWYRQDPGQGLRLIYYSQIVNDFQKGDIAEGYSVSREKKESFPLTVTSAQKNPTAFYLCASRDSPNTGELFFGEGSRLTVL.

With respect to this clonotype: With a much larger clone just one base away, this may be a read error. The chain combines TRBV6-6 with TRBJ1-5; D is uncertain. This CDR3 has 12 amino acids. V lost 4 bases and J lost 5, with 6 bases in between. CDR1 and CDR2 (germline): MNHNY, SVGAGI (reference sequence). As DNA, the CDR3 is TGTGCCAGCAGTTCTTCAGATCAGCCCCAGCATTTT. The encoded protein is CASSSSDQPQHF.

This clonotype was found many times. One junction end disagrees with the germline gene, perhaps due to a read error. The chain couples TRBV5-6 to TRBJ2-1, with TRBD2 identical over 12 bases. The CDR3 sequence is 20 residues long. CDR1 and CDR2 from the germline V gene are SGHDT and YYEEEE. The CDR3 coding sequence is TGTGCCGGCAGCTTGGGGAAGACTAGCGGGAGCCCTAGCTTCTACAATGAGCAGTTCTTC. Protein sequence: CAGSLGKTSGSPSFYNEQFF.

This clonotype appeared many times. The V and J genes are TRBV4-1 and TRBJ2-1, with 10 bases aligning to TRBD2. The CDR3 extends over 16 amino acids. Germline V gives CDR1 MGHRA, CDR2 YSYEKL. Trimming cost V 0 bases and J 10 bases; bases outside gene matches: 9. The CDR3 nucleotides are TGCGCCAGCAGCCAAGATTTGGCTAGCGGGAGTGACGAGCAGTTCTTC. This codes for CASSQDLASGSDEQFF.

By its share, this clonotype is medium-sized (0.01 to 0.1%). It may be a read error: a sequence one base away is much more abundant. The V and J genes are TRBV2 and TRBJ1-4; TRBD1 agrees at 7 bases. The germline V gene encodes CDR1 SNHLY and CDR2 FYNNEI. The CDR3 loop spans 14 amino acids. The CDR3 spells CASSSGTDNEKRFF. The DNA of the CDR3 is TGTGCCAGCAGTTCCGGGACAGATAATGAAAAACGGTTTTTT. Combining the CDR3 with reference TRBV2 and TRBJ1-4 gives the whole variable domain EPEVTQTPSHQVTQMGQEVILRCVPISNHLYFYWYRQILGQKVEFLVSFYNNEISEKSEIFDDQFSVERPDGSNFTLKIRSTKLEDSAMYFCASSSGTDNEKRFFGSGTQLSVL.

This clonotype was seen more than once but under ten times. A much larger clone differs by one base, so this may be a read error. The V and J genes are TRBV12-3 or TRBV12-4 and TRBJ2-5; the D gene is possibly TRBD2 (5 bases). The V end lost 5 bases, the J end lost 9 bases, and 16 bases lay between the germline ends. This CDR3 has 13 residues. The chain's CDR3 is CASSVAAMEAQYF. The CDR3 DNA is TGTGCCAGCAGTGTCGCGGCTATGGAGGCCCAGTACTTC.

This clonotype has a count of ten or more. V gene TRBV6-2 or TRBV6-3 combines with J gene TRBJ1-5; 9 positions match TRBD1. Germline V CDR1 and CDR2: MNHEY, SVGEGT. J lost 7 bases, V lost 6 bases, and 7 bases had no gene match. The CDR3 length is 14 residues. The CDR3 is CASSSTGGRQPQHF. The DNA of the CDR3 is TGTGCCAGCAGCTCTACAGGGGGCCGGCAGCCCCAGCATTTT.

On this clonotype itself: This CDR3 is missing its conserved last phenylalanine or tryptophan, likely due to a read error. This rearrangement joins TRBV7-2 to TRBJ1-2; no definite D call. The CDR3 is 15 residues long. The V end was cut by 2 bases, the J end by 0 bases, with 10 bases between. The germline V gene has CDR1 SGHTA and CDR2 FQGNSA. CDR3: CASSLNLGSNYGYTS. For the CDR3, the DNA is TGTGCCAGCAGCTTAAATTTAGGATCTAACTATGGCTACACCTCC.

V is TRBV30 and J is TRBJ2-2; 12 bases fit TRBD2. Germline V gene lookup returns CDR1 GTSNPN and CDR2 SVGIG (reference sequence). The CDR3 sequence is 15 residues long. V shed 4 bases, J shed 3 bases, and the junction held 3 bases outside the gene matches. The CDR3 region has the DNA TGTGCCTGGACGAGACTAGCGGGAGACACCGGGGAGCTGTTTTTT. This translates into CAWTRLAGDTGELFF. Full variable domain (remainder filled in from reference TRBV30 and TRBJ2-2): SQTIHQWPATLVQPVGSPLSLECTVEGTSNPNLYWYRQAAGRGLQLLFYSVGIGQISSEVPQNLSASRPQDRQFILSSKKLLLSDSGFYLCAWTRLAGDTGELFFGEGSRLTVL.

A note on this clonotype: A much larger clone lies a single base off, so this may be a read error. The chain uses TRBV7-2 and TRBJ2-5, with D possibly matching TRBD2 (6 bases). The CDR3 contains 15 residues. The ends were cut back, 5 bases at V and 3 bases at J, with 16 bases in the middle. Looked up from germline, CDR1 is SGHTA and CDR2 is FQGNSA. CDR3 DNA sequence: TGTGCCAGCAGCGCGGAGGGCGGGGCCAAAGAGACCCAGTACTTC. The encoded protein is CASSAEGGAKETQYF. The full variable domain, rest sourced from reference TRBV7-2 and TRBJ2-5, is GAGVSQSPSNKVTEKGKDVELRCDPISGHTALYWYRQSLGQGLEFLIYFQGNSAPDKSGLPSDRFSAERTGGSVSTLTIQRTQQEDSAVYLCASSAEGGAKETQYFGPGTRLLVL.

The chain uses TRBV19 and TRBJ2-1; 7 bases are a match to TRBD2. J was trimmed by 8 bases and V by 1 base; bases with no gene match: 8. Per the germline V gene, CDR1 is LNHDA and CDR2 is SQIVND (reference sequence). The length of the CDR3 is 15 residues. The CDR3 loop is CASSIGCGSPHEQFF. CDR3 coding DNA: TGTGCCAGTAGTATAGGATGCGGGAGCCCCCATGAGCAGTTCTTC.

This clonotype was detected many times. V is TRBV20-1 and J is TRBJ2-3, with TRBD2 matching 10 bases. The CDR3 contains 15 residues. Germline V lookup: CDR1 DFQATT, CDR2 SNEGSKA (reference sequence). Trimming at V came to 3 bases and at J to 6 bases, leaving 9 bases not matched to a gene. CDR3 bases: TGCAGTGCTAGGGCCGGACTAGCGGAGGGGGATACGCAGTATTTT. Translating gives CSARAGLAEGDTQYF.

In its sample, this clonotype was seen many times. J is TRBJ2-5 and V is TRBV5-1; D might be TRBD1 (5 bases). In germline, CDR1 is SGHRS, CDR2 YFSETQ. The V gene lost 1 base and the J gene lost 5 bases, with 9 bases spanning the gap. CDR3 length: 13 amino acids. Here the CDR3 reads CASSLPGQETQYF. For the CDR3, the DNA is TGCGCCAGCAGCTTGCCAGGGCAGGAGACCCAGTACTTC.

This clonotype was recorded many times. This chain uses TRBV9 with TRBJ2-1; 11 positions match TRBD2. Germline loops: CDR1 SGDLS, CDR2 YYNGEE. The CDR3 covers 17 residues. V lost 0 bases to trimming and J lost 5 bases; unmatched junction nucleotides: 7. The CDR3 loop reads CASSVELAGVVDNEQFF. CDR3 nucleotide sequence: TGTGCCAGCAGCGTAGAACTAGCGGGAGTCGTCGACAATGAGCAGTTCTTC.

The chain is built from TRBV12-3 or TRBV12-4 and TRBJ1-6, with D tentatively TRBD1 (6 bases). The CDR3 runs to 13 residues. The chain's CDR3 is CAVGRTANSPLHF. In nucleotides, the CDR3 is TGTGCTGTTGGTAGGACAGCTAATTCACCCCTCCACTTT.

This rearrangement joins TRBV27 to TRBJ2-7; 7 bases are shared with TRBD1. V shed 3 bases, J shed 7 bases, and the junction held 12 bases outside the gene matches. The length of the CDR3 is 15 residues. Germline CDR1 and CDR2: MNHEY and SMNVEV (reference sequence). The CDR3 sequence: CASSFLGTALDEQYF. The CDR3 nucleotides are TGTGCCAGCAGTTTCCTAGGGACAGCCCTAGATGAGCAGTACTTC.

In its sample, this clonotype was seen many times. The chain joins TRBV5-1 to TRBJ1-1; no firm D call. V lost 2 bases to trimming and J lost 1 base, with 6 bases between them. The germline V gene has CDR1 SGHRS and CDR2 YFSETQ. This CDR3 comprises 13 residues. The CDR3 reads CASSFLPNTEAFF. In nucleotides, the CDR3 is TGCGCCAGCAGCTTTTTGCCGAACACTGAAGCTTTCTTT. The complete variable domain, with remaining parts taken from reference TRBV5-1 and TRBJ1-1, reads KAGVTQTPRYLIKTRGQQVTLSCSPISGHRSVSWYQQTPGQGLQFLFEYFSETQRNKGNFPGRFSGRQFSNSRSEMNVSTLELGDSALYLCASSFLPNTEAFFGQGTRLTVV.

This clonotype has just a few counts. This chain joins TRBV2 and TRBJ1-1; D not certain. Looked up from germline, CDR1 is SNHLY and CDR2 is FYNNEI. The CDR3 sequence is 11 residues long. The germline V and J ends were trimmed by 8 bases and 1 base, with 5 bases remaining between them. CDR3 sequence (DNA): TGTGCCAGCGGGCCGAACACTGAAGCTTTCTTT. This sequence encodes CASGPNTEAFF.

This clonotype was seen at least ten times. This chain links TRBV11-1 with TRBJ2-7, with unresolved D. Germline CDR1 is SGHAT and CDR2 is FQDESV (reference sequence). V lost 5 bases and J 6 bases, leaving 11 bases between the germline ends. The CDR3 has 12 residues. CDR3 residues: CASSPRASEQYF. Here the CDR3 DNA reads TGTGCCAGCAGCCCCCGGGCGTCCGAGCAGTACTTC.